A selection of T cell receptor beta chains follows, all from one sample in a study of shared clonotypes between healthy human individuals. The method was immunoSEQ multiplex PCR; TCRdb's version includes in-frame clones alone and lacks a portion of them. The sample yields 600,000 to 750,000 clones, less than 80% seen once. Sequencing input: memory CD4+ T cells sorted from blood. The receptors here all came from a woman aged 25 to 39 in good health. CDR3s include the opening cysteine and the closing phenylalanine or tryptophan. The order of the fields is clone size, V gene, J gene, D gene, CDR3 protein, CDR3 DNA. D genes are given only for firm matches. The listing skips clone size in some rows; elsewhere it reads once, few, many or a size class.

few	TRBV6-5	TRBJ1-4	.	CASSSVSTNEKLFF	TGTGCCAGCAGTTCAGTATCAACTAATGAAAAACTGTTTTTT
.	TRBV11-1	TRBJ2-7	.	CASSPNILGQLPYEQYF	TGTGCCAGCAGCCCGAACATTTTAGGACAGCTCCCCTACGAGCAGTACTTC
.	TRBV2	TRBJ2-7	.	CASSATTGAYEQYF	TGTGCCAGCAGTGCGACCACCGGAGCCTACGAGCAGTACTTC
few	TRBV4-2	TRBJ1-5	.	CASSQEWYGNQPQHF	TGTGCCAGCAGCCAAGAATGGTACGGCAATCAGCCCCAGCATTTT
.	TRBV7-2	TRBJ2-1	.	CASRPADTTYNEQFF	TGTGCCAGCAGACCAGCAGACACAACCTACAATGAGCAGTTCTTC
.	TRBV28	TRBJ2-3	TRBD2	CASSPAGFGRGIDTQYF	TGTGCCAGCAGCCCTGCCGGGTTCGGGCGGGGGATAGATACGCAGTATTTT
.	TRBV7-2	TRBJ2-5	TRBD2	CASSRALAEETQYF	TGTGCCAGCAGCCGAGCCCTAGCGGAAGAGACCCAGTACTTC
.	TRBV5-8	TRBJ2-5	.	CASSLYGGDQQETQYF	TGTGCCAGCAGCTTGTATGGCGGAGATCAACAAGAGACCCAGTACTTC
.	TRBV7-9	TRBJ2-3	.	CASSPPAATQYF	TGTGCCAGCAGCCCGCCTGCTGCTACGCAGTATTTT
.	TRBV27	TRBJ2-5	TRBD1	CASSSKLDREETQYF	TGTGCCAGCAGTTCTAAGCTAGACAGGGAAGAGACCCAGTACTTC
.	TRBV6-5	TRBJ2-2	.	CASSYTALNTGELFF	TGTGCCAGCAGTTACACAGCCCTCAACACCGGGGAGCTGTTTTTT
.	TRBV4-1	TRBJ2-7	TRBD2	CASSHTSGSNEQYF	TGCGCCAGCAGCCATACTAGCGGGAGTAACGAGCAGTACTTC
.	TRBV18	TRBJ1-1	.	CASSQAVGAVDTEAFF	TGTGCCAGCTCCCAGGCTGTCGGAGCAGTGGACACTGAAGCTTTCTTT
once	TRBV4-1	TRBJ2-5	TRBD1	CASSQVDRGETQYF	TGCGCCAGCAGCCAAGTGGACAGGGGAGAGACCCAGTACTTC
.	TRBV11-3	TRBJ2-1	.	CASSLGQGSYNEQFF	TGTGCCAGCAGCTTAGGTCAAGGCTCCTACAATGAGCAGTTCTTC
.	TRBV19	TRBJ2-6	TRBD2	CASRRGGSGANVLTF	TGTGCCAGTCGACGGGGGGGAAGTGGGGCCAACGTCCTGACTTTC
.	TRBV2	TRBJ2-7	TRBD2	CASSAGLAGGGTTQYF	TGTGCCAGCAGCGCTGGACTAGCGGGAGGAGGTACGACTCAGTACTTC
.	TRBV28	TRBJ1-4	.	CASSLGAYEKLFF	TGTGCCAGCAGCCTAGGGGCCTATGAAAAACTGTTTTTT
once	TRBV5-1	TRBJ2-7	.	CASSLVPSHEQYF	TGCGCCAGCAGCTTGGTGCCGAGCCACGAGCAGTACTTC
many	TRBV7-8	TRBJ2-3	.	CASSQEASTDTQYF	TGTGCCAGCAGCCAGGAGGCTAGCACAGATACGCAGTATTTT
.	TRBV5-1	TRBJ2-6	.	CASSLGLPANVLTF	TGCGCCAGCAGCTTGGGTTTACCGGCCAACGTCCTGACTTTC
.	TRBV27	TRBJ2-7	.	CASSLSRTITYEQYF	TGTGCCAGCAGTTTATCCCGGACCATTACCTACGAGCAGTACTTC
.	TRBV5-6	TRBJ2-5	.	CASSLQGTDETQYF	TGTGCCAGCAGCCTCCAGGGTACGGACGAGACCCAGTACTTC
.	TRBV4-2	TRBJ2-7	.	CASSSSGLQYF	TGTGCCAGCAGCTCATCAGGGTTGCAGTACTTC
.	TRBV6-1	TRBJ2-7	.	CASLKGQNYEQYF	TGTGCCAGTTTGAAAGGACAGAACTACGAGCAGTACTTC
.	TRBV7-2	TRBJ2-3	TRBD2	CASRPDGRGTQYF	TGTGCCAGCAGACCCGACGGGAGGGGAACGCAGTATTTT
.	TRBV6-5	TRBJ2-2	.	CASSPAGFSTGELFF	TGTGCCAGCAGCCCCGCGGGGTTTTCCACCGGGGAGCTGTTTTTT
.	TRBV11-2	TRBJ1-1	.	CASSRQTFQGGLTEAFF	TGTGCCAGCAGCCGACAGACGTTCCAGGGAGGGCTAACTGAAGCTTTCTTT
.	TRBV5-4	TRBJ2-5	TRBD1	CASSVRDRGYETQYF	TGTGCCAGCAGCGTGCGGGACAGGGGGTACGAGACCCAGTACTTC
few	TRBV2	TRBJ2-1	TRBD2	CAFGTSGVGNEQFF	TGTGCCTTCGGGACTAGCGGTGTGGGAAATGAGCAGTTCTTC
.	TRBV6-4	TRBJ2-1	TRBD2	CASSPVGTSWYNEQFF	TGTGCCAGCAGCCCTGTCGGGACTAGCTGGTACAATGAGCAGTTCTTC
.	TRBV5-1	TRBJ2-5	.	CASSLAFTQKETQYF	TGCGCCAGCAGCTTGGCCTTTACACAGAAAGAGACCCAGTACTTC
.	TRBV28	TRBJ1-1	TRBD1	CASSPTGGTEAFF	TGTGCCAGCAGCCCGACAGGGGGCACTGAAGCTTTCTTT
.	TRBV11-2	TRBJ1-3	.	CASSLGSRGTGNTIYF	TGTGCCAGCAGCTTAGGGTCAAGGGGAACGGGAAACACCATATATTTT
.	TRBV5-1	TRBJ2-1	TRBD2	CASSVSSGNYNEQFF	TGCGCCAGCAGCGTTTCTAGCGGGAATTACAATGAGCAGTTCTTC
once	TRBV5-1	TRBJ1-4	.	CASRGQGLEKLFF	TGCGCCAGCAGGGGGCAGGGATTGGAAAAACTGTTTTTT
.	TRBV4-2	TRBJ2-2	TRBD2	CASSQDRSGMNTGELFF	TGTGCCAGCAGCCAAGATCGGAGCGGGATGAACACCGGGGAGCTGTTTTTT
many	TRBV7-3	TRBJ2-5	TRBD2	CASSRTSGHQETQYF	TGTGCCAGCAGCCGGACTAGCGGACACCAAGAGACCCAGTACTTC
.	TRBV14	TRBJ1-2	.	CASSPKQEPYGYTF	TGTGCCAGCAGCCCCAAACAGGAGCCCTATGGCTACACCTTC
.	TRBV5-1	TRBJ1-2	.	CASSLNYREDSNYGYTF	TGCGCCAGCAGCTTAAACTACAGGGAAGATTCTAACTATGGCTACACCTTC
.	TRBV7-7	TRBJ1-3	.	CASSPDGGNTIYF	TGTGCCAGCAGTCCTGACGGAGGAAACACCATATATTTT
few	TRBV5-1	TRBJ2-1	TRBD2	CASRAGVSGEQFF	TGCGCCAGCCGAGCGGGAGTAAGTGGTGAGCAGTTCTTC
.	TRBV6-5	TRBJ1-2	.	CASRTLYGYTF	TGTGCCAGCAGGACCCTCTATGGCTACACCTTC
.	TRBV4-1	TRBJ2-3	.	CASSQVWGVTDTQYF	TGCGCCAGCAGCCAAGTTTGGGGCGTCACAGATACGCAGTATTTT
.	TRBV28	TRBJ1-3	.	CASRHRGSGNTIYF	TGTGCCAGCAGACACCGGGGCTCTGGAAACACCATATATTTT
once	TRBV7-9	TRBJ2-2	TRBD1	CASSSAGGPTGELFF	TGTGCCAGCAGCTCAGCAGGGGGCCCGACCGGGGAGCTGTTTTTT
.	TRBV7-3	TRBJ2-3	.	CASSSLGQGDTQYF	TGTGCCAGCAGCTCCCTAGGGCAAGGGGATACGCAGTATTTT
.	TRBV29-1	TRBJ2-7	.	CSVQTISYEQYF	TGCAGCGTACAGACAATCTCCTACGAGCAGTACTTC
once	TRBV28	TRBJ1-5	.	CASRTTGLSQPQHF	TGTGCCAGCAGGACCACAGGGTTATCTCAGCCCCAGCATTTT
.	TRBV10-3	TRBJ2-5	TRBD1	CAISDEDRGHQETQYF	TGTGCCATCAGTGATGAGGACAGGGGTCACCAAGAGACCCAGTACTTC
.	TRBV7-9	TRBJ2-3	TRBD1	CASSLVQGAVTDTQYF	TGTGCCAGCAGCTTAGTTCAGGGGGCTGTCACAGATACGCAGTATTTT
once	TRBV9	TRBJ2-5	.	CASSKQGVPEETQYF	TGTGCCAGCAGTAAACAGGGAGTCCCCGAAGAGACCCAGTACTTC
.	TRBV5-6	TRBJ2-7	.	CASSPLGTGRYEQYF	TGTGCCAGCAGCCCCCTGGGGACGGGGCGTTACGAGCAGTACTTC
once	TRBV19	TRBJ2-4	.	CASIGLAKNIQYF	TGTGCCAGTATAGGTTTGGCCAAAAACATTCAGTACTTC
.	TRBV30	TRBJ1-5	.	CAWSVLGDSNQPQHF	TGTGCCTGGAGTGTCCTGGGGGACAGCAATCAGCCCCAGCATTTT